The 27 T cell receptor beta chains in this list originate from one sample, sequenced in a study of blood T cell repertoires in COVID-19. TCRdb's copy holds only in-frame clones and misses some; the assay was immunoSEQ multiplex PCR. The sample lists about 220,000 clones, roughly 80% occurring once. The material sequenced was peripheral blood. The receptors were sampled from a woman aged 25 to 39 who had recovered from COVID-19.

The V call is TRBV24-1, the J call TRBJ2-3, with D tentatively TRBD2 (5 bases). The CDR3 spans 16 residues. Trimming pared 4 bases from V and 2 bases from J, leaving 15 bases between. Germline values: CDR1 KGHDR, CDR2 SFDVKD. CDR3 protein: CATSEPGLLATDTQYF. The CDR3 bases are TGTGCCACCAGTGAACCTGGACTCCTTGCCACAGATACGCAGTATTTT.

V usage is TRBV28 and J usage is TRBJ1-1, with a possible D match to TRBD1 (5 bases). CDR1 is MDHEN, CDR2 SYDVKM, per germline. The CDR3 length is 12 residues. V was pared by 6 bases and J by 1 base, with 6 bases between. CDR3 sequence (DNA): TGTGCCAGCAGCGGACAGAACACTGAAGCTTTCTTT. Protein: CASSGQNTEAFF.

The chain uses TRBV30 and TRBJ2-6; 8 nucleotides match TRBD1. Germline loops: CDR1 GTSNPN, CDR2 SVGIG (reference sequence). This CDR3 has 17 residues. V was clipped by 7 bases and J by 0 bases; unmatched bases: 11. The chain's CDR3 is CAYRLGQETSGANVLTF. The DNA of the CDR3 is TGTGCCTATCGACTGGGACAGGAAACCTCTGGGGCCAACGTCCTGACTTTC.

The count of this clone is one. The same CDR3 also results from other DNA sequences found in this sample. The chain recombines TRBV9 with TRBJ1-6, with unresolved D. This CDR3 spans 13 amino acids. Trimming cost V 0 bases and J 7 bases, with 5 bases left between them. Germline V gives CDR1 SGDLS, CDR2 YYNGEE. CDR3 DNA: TGTGCCAGCAGCGTAGCAGGAAATTCACCCCTCCACTTT. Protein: CASSVAGNSPLHF. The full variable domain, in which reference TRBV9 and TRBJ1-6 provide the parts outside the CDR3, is DSGVTQTPKHLITATGQRVTLRCSPRSGDLSVYWYQQSLDQGLQFLIQYYNGEERAKGNILERFSAQQFPDLHSELNLSSLELGDSALYFCASSVAGNSPLHFGNGTRLTVT.

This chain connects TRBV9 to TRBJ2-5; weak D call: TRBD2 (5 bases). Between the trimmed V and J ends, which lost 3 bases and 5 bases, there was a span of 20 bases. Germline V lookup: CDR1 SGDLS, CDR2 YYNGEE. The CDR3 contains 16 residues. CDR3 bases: TGTGCCAGCAGCGGATTAGCAGGCGGGCCCGTGGAGACCCAGTACTTC. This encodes CASSGLAGGPVETQYF. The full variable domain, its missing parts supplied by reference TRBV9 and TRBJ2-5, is DSGVTQTPKHLITATGQRVTLRCSPRSGDLSVYWYQQSLDQGLQFLIQYYNGEERAKGNILERFSAQQFPDLHSELNLSSLELGDSALYFCASSGLAGGPVETQYFGPGTRLLVL.

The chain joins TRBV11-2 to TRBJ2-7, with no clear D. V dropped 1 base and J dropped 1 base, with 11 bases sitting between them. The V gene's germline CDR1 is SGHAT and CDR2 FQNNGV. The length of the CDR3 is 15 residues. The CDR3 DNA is TGTGCCAGCAGCTTAGGGGCTCTTCCTTCCTACGAGCAGTACTTC. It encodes CASSLGALPSYEQYF.

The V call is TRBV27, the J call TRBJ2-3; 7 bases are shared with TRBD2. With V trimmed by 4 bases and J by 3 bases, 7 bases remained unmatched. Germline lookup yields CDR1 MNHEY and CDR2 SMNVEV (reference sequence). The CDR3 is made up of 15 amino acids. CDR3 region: CASSSAARGTDTQYF. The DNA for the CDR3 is TGTGCCAGCAGTTCCGCGGCGCGGGGGACAGATACGCAGTATTTT.

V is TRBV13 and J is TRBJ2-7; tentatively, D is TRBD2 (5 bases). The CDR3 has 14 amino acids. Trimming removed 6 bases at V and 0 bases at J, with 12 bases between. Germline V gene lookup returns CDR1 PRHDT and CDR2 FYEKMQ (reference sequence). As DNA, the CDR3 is TGTGCCAGCAGGCGGACGGGAAGCTCCTACGAGCAGTACTTC. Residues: CASRRTGSSYEQYF.

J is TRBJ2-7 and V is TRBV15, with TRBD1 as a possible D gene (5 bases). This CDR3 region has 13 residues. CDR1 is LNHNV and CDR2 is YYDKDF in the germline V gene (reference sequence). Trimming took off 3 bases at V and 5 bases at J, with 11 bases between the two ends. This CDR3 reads CATSSDSGNEQYF. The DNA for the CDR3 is TGTGCCACCAGCAGCGACAGTGGTAACGAGCAGTACTTC. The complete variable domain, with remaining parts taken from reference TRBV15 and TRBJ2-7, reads DAMVIQNPRYQVTQFGKPVTLSCSQTLNHNVMYWYQQKSSQAPKLLFHYYDKDFNNEADTPDNFQSRRPNTSFCFLDIRSPGLGDTAMYLCATSSDSGNEQYFGPGTRLTVT.

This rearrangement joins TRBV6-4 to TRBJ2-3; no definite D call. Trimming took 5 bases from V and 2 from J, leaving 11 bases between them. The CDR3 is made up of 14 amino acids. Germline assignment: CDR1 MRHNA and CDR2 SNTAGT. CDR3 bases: TGTGCCAGCAGTCGCTACTCCTCCACAGATACGCAGTATTTT. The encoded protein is CASSRYSSTDTQYF.

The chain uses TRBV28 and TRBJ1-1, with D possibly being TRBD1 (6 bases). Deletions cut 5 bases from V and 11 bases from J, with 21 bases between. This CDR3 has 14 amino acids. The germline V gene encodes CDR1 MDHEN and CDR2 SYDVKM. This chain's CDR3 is CASSGDRDTDRAFF. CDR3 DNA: TGTGCCAGCAGTGGAGACCGGGACACCGACCGGGCTTTCTTT.

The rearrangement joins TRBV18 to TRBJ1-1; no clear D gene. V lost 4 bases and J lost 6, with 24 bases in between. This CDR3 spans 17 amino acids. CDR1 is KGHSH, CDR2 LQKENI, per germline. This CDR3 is CASSQKLGSAFDAEAFF. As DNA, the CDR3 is TGTGCCAGCTCACAAAAATTAGGAAGCGCCTTCGACGCTGAAGCTTTCTTT.

CDR3 loop: CASSGGTSGSVYNEQFF. The CDR3 DNA reads as TGTGCCAGCAGTGGGGGGACTAGCGGGAGCGTTTACAATGAGCAGTTCTTC. The gene calls are TRBV2 and TRBJ2-1; 14 bases map to TRBD2. The ends lost 4 bases at V and 4 bases at J; junction bases unmatched: 6. Germline loops: CDR1 SNHLY, CDR2 FYNNEI. The CDR3 spans 17 residues.

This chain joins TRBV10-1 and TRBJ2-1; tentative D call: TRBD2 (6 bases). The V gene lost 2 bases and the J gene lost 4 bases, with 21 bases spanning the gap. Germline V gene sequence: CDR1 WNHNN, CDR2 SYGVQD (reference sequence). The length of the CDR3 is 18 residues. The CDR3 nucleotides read TGCGCCAGCAGTGAGGGAGGAGGGGCCCCGGGTTCTTACAATGAGCAGTTCTTC. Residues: CASSEGGGAPGSYNEQFF.

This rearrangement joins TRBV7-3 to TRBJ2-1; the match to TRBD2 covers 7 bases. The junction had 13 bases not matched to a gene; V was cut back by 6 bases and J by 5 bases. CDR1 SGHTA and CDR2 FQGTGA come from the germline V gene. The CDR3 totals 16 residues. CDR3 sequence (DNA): TGTGCCAGCAGTCCACTTAGCGGGTGGCTTAACAATGAGCAGTTCTTC. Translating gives CASSPLSGWLNNEQFF.

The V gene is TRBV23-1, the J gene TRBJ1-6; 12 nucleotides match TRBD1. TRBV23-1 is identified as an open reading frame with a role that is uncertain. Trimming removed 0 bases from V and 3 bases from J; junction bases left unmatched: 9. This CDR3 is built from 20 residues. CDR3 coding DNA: TGCGCCAGCAGTCAATCAGTTTGGGGACAGGGGGCGAACTATAATTCACCCCTCCACTTT. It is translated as CASSQSVWGQGANYNSPLHF.

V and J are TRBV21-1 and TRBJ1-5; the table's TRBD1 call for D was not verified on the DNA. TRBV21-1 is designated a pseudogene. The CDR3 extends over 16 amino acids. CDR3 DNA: TGTGCCAGCAGCAACGGGACAGGGGATGACAATCAGCCCCAGCATTTT. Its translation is CASSNGTGDDNQPQHF.

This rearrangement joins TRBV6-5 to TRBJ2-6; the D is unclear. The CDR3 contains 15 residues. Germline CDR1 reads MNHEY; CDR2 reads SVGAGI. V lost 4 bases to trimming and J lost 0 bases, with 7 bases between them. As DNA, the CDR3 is TGTGCCAGCAGTTCTGGCCCCTCTGGGGCCAACGTCCTGACTTTC. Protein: CASSSGPSGANVLTF.

For the CDR3, the DNA is TGTGCCTGGAGTGTACAGGGTTGTCAGTACTTC. This translates into CAWSVQGCQYF. The V call is TRBV30, the J call TRBJ2-4; D may be TRBD1 (6 bases). V dropped 0 bases and J dropped 12 bases, with 9 bases sitting between them. CDR3 size: 11 residues. Per the germline V gene, CDR1 is GTSNPN and CDR2 is SVGIG (reference sequence).

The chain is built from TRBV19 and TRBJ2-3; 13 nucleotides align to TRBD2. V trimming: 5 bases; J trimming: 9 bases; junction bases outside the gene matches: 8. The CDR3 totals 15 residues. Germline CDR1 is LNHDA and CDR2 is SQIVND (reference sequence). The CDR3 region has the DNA TGTGCCAGTAGTCCGGGACTAGCGGGATTAGAAACGCAGTATTTT. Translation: CASSPGLAGLETQYF.

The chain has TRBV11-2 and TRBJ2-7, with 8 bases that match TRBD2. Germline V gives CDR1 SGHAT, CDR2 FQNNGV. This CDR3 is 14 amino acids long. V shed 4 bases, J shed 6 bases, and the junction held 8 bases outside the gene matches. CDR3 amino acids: CASSSSSGSTEQYF. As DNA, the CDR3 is TGTGCCAGCAGCTCCTCAAGCGGGAGCACCGAGCAGTACTTC.

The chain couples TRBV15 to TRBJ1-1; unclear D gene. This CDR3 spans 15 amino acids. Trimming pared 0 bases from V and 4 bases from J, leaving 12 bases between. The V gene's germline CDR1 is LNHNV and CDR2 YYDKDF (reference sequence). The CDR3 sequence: CATSRDLKEATEAFF. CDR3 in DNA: TGTGCCACCAGCAGAGATTTAAAGGAGGCCACTGAAGCTTTCTTT.

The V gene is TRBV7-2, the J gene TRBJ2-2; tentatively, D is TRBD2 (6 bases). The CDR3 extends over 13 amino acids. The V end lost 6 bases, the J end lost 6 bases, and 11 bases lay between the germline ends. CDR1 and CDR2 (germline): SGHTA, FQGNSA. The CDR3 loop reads CASSWGRSGELFF. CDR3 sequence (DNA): TGTGCCAGCAGTTGGGGGAGGTCCGGGGAGCTGTTTTTT.

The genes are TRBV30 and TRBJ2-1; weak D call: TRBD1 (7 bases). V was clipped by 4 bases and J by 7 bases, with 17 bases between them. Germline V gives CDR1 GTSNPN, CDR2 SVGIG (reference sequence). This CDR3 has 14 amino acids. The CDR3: CAWTGIAGGNEQFF. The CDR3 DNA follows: TGTGCCTGGACGGGTATAGCAGGGGGGAATGAGCAGTTCTTC.

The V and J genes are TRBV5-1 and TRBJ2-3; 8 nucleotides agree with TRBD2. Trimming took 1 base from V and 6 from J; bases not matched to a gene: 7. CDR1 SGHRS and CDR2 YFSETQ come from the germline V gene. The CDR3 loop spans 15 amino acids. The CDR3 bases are TGCGCCAGCAGCTTGACGGGACTAGGAGGGGATACGCAGTATTTT. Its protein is CASSLTGLGGDTQYF.

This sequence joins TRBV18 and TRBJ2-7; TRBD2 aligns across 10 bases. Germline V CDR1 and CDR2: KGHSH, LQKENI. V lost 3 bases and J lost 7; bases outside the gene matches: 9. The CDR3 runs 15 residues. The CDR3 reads CASSPELAGLSEQYF. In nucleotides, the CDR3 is TGTGCCAGCTCACCTGAACTAGCGGGGCTCTCTGAGCAGTACTTC.

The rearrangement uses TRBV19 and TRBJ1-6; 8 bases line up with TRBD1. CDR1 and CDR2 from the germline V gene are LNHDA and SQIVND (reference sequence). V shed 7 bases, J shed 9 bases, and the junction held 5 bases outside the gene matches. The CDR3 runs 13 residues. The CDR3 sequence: CASTGQGASPLHF. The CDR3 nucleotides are TGTGCCAGTACGGGGCAGGGGGCTTCACCCCTCCACTTT.